A selection of T cell receptor beta chains follows, all from one sample in a study of siplizumab effects on memory and regulatory T cells. Using immunoSEQ multiplex PCR, the repertoire was profiled, and TCRdb retains in-frame clones only, with some absent. The sample lists about 82,000 clones, roughly 86% occurring once. The sample comprised Tregs sorted from blood. These receptor sequences come from a human donor in good health. Both conserved end residues are part of each CDR3. The D gene is left open where the match is weak. Clone size is shown for a subset of rows, as once, few, many or a class of expanded clone.

>TRBJ2-3|-|TRBV10-1|-
TGCGCCAGCAGTGGACAGGAGTGGGATACGCAGTATTTT
CASSGQEWDTQYF
>TRBJ1-5|few|TRBV2|-
TGTGCCAGCAGTGGGGACCGGGGAGGTCACGATCAGCCCCAGCATTTT
CASSGDRGGHDQPQHF
>TRBJ2-1|-|TRBV7-6|-
TGTGCCAGCAGCTTAGCGCCCGGGGTGGGGAATGAGCAGTTCTTC
CASSLAPGVGNEQFF
>TRBJ1-1|once|TRBV6-1|TRBD1
TGTGCCAGCAGCTTAGTAACAGGGGGTATCACTGAAGCTTTCTTT
CASSLVTGGITEAFF
>TRBJ2-3|-|TRBV19|-
TGTGCCAGTAGTATTTTAGGTGATACGCAGTATTTT
CASSILGDTQYF
>TRBJ2-7|-|TRBV4-2|-
TGTGCCAGCAGCCTGGGGTGGGATCCGGGGGTCTCCTACGAGCAGTACTTC
CASSLGWDPGVSYEQYF
>TRBJ1-5|-|TRBV6-6|-
TGTGCCAGCAGTCGGGACTGGAGCAATCAGCCCCAGCATTTT
CASSRDWSNQPQHF
>TRBJ1-1|-|TRBV7-2|-
TGTGCCAGCAGCTTGACAGAGAACACTGAAGCTTTCTTT
CASSLTENTEAFF
>TRBJ2-3|medium-sized|TRBV4-3|TRBD2
TGCGCCAGCAGCCAGACTTTACCGGGACTAGCGGGGGCCACAGATACGCAGTATTTT
CASSQTLPGLAGATDTQYF
>TRBJ2-7|-|TRBV6-5|-
TGTGCCAGCAGCCCCGCCCGGTTTATCGACGAGCAGTACTTC
CASSPARFIDEQYF